This TCR beta chain stems from a study of OX40 agonist ivuxolimab in advanced cancers. Study-wide results and caveats: Among T cells, CD8+ cells averaged more expanded clones than CD4+ cells. Clones of CD4+ and CD8+ blood T cells grew by week 6 at doses of 0.1 to 3.0 mg/kg.

About this clone itself: Its matching antigen is unknown.

TCRdb's table, derived via immunoSEQ multiplex PCR, lists solely in-frame clones and lacks some. The repertoire has about 60,000 clones, roughly 80% of them found once; the top ten carry around 0.7%. Patients were excluded for autoimmune disease history or systemic immunosuppression. From germline, CDR1 is MNHNS and CDR2 SASEGT. The junction had 2 bases not matched to a gene; V was cut back by 5 bases and J by 4 bases. The CDR3 covers 12 residues. The clonotype comes from an adult with an advanced solid tumor such as melanoma, head and neck, liver or kidney cancer. The sample consisted of CD4+ or CD8+ T cells sorted from blood, taken in a trial of the OX40 agonist ivuxolimab. J is TRBJ2-7 and V is TRBV6-1; 7 bases are shared with TRBD1. In DNA, the CDR3 is TGTGCCAGCAGTTCACAGGGGTACGAGCAGTACTTC. Translation: CASSSQGYEQYF.